The 32 T cell receptor beta chains below were found in one sample sequenced in a study of T-cell memory formation after mild COVID-19. TCRdb used MiXCR to reprocess the 5' RACE reads, holding one entry per CDR3 protein. The table lists 300,000 to 400,000 distinct CDR3 sequences, less than 20% of them singletons. What was sequenced was PBMCs or a T cell subset sorted from them (not recorded which). All receptors come from a man younger than 35 who had mild COVID-19 (a few samples of this study predate the infection). Cell type and time point are not known.

This clonotype was found a few times. J is TRBJ2-2 and V is TRBV24-1; D is uncertain. V was cut by 6 bases and J by 2 bases, with 9 bases left in between. Germline-derived CDR1 and CDR2 are KGHDR and SFDVKD. This CDR3 is built from 14 residues. The CDR3 is CATSRAGNTGELFF. The CDR3 DNA reads TGTGCCACCAGTCGAGCTGGTAACACCGGGGAGCTGTTTTTT.

The chain's CDR3 is CASSQVVTLSGANVLTF. The CDR3 bases are TGCGCCAGCAGCCAGGTTGTAACTCTCTCTGGGGCCAACGTCCTGACTTTC. The genes are TRBV4-1 and TRBJ2-6, with D uncertain. Looked up from germline, CDR1 is MGHRA and CDR2 is YSYEKL. With 3 bases removed from V and 0 bases from J, the gap between germline ends came to 12 bases. The CDR3 is made up of 17 amino acids.

Only a few counts were recorded for this clonotype. The chain recombines TRBV12-3 or TRBV12-4 with TRBJ2-6, with D unresolved. V dropped 7 bases and J dropped 2 bases, with 12 bases sitting between them. The CDR3 has 15 residues. The CDR3: CASTPQNPGANVLTF. CDR3 sequence (DNA): TGTGCCAGCACCCCCCAAAACCCTGGGGCCAACGTCCTGACTTTC.

The genes are TRBV20-1 and TRBJ1-2; D gene unclear. Germline-derived CDR1 and CDR2 are DFQATT and SNEGSKA (reference sequence). The CDR3 covers 13 residues. The germline V and J ends were trimmed by 6 bases and 6 bases, with 17 bases remaining between them. This CDR3 reads CSAAQSGGDGYTF. CDR3 nucleotide sequence: TGCAGTGCCGCCCAGTCGGGTGGAGATGGCTACACCTTC.

The rearrangement links TRBV7-8 to TRBJ1-5, with TRBD1 identical over 7 bases. The V and J ends lost 3 bases and 1 base, in that order; junction bases with no gene match: 6. CDR3 length: 16 residues. From germline, CDR1 is SGHVS and CDR2 FQNEAQ. The CDR3 region is CASSLAGTASNQPQHF. The CDR3 bases are TGTGCCAGCAGCTTGGCCGGGACAGCCAGCAATCAGCCCCAGCATTTT.

This clonotype was observed a few times. The chain links TRBV7-3 to TRBJ1-1; D possibly corresponds to TRBD1 (5 bases). Trimming removed 6 bases at V and 3 bases at J, with 11 bases between. Germline values: CDR1 SGHTA, CDR2 FQGTGA. The CDR3 extends over 13 amino acids. Here the CDR3 reads CASSSMGDTEAFF. The CDR3 DNA reads as TGTGCCAGCAGTTCCATGGGGGACACTGAAGCTTTCTTT.

This clonotype was observed at least ten times. The rearrangement uses TRBV2 and TRBJ2-7, with D uncertain. The V end lost 5 bases, the J end lost 6 bases, and 14 bases lay between the germline ends. CDR3 size: 13 residues. Germline loops: CDR1 SNHLY, CDR2 FYNNEI. The CDR3 reads CASSRDPSGEQYV. The CDR3 DNA reads TGTGCCAGCAGTAGAGACCCATCGGGCGAGCAGTACGTC.

There are many counts of this clonotype. The chain combines TRBV12-3 or TRBV12-4 with TRBJ1-4; D is undetermined. This CDR3 is built from 12 residues. Trimming took off 2 bases at V and 8 bases at J, with 6 bases between the two ends. The CDR3 nucleotides read TGTGCCAGCAGTTTAACGGGGGAAAAACTGTTTTTT. Translating gives CASSLTGEKLFF.

This clonotype showed up many times. The chain has TRBV11-2 and TRBJ2-3; TRBD2 matches at 11 bases. Germline V gives CDR1 SGHAT, CDR2 FQNNGV. The CDR3 runs 17 residues. Trimming removed 5 bases from V and 1 base from J; junction bases left unmatched: 8. DNA of the CDR3: TGTGCCAGCAGCCCGGGGGGACTAGCGGTCGGCACAGATACGCAGTATTTT. This sequence encodes CASSPGGLAVGTDTQYF.

This clonotype has only a few counts. The gene calls are TRBV28 and TRBJ2-2; tentatively, D is TRBD2 (5 bases). CDR1 and CDR2 from the germline V gene are MDHEN and SYDVKM. Trimming pared 5 bases from V and 0 bases from J, leaving 10 bases between. CDR3 length equals 15 residues. In DNA form, the CDR3 reads TGTGCCAGCAGTGGTGCGGGCGCGAACACCGGGGAGCTGTTTTTT. Encoded protein: CASSGAGANTGELFF.

The rearrangement joins TRBV20-1 to TRBJ2-7; no definite D call. This CDR3 is 12 amino acids long. The germline gives CDR1 DFQATT, CDR2 SNEGSKA (reference sequence). V shed 6 bases and J shed 1 base, with 10 bases lying between them. As DNA, the CDR3 is TGCAGTGCAAAGGGTTATTCCTACGAGCAGTACTTC. This encodes CSAKGYSYEQYF.

In this sample, this clonotype turned up a few times. The J gene is TRBJ2-3, the V gene TRBV24-1; D remains unclear. The CDR3 is 16 residues long. The V gene's germline CDR1 is KGHDR and CDR2 SFDVKD. Trimming took 3 bases from V and 0 from J, leaving 12 bases between them. CDR3 in amino acids: CATSDQKISSTDTQYF. For the CDR3, the DNA is TGTGCCACCAGTGATCAGAAGATCTCAAGCACAGATACGCAGTATTTT.

This clonotype occurred a few times. The chain links TRBV4-2 to TRBJ1-1; the D gene is possibly TRBD1 (5 bases). The germline V and J ends were trimmed by 4 bases and 4 bases, with 13 bases remaining between them. CDR1 and CDR2 from the germline V gene are LGHNA and YNFKEQ. The CDR3 contains 14 residues. CDR3 residues: CASSPPWGTTEAFF. The CDR3 DNA reads as TGTGCCAGCAGCCCCCCGTGGGGGACCACTGAAGCTTTCTTT.

CDR3 bases: TGTGCCAGCAGAGTAATAGGGGTTAATTCACCCCTCCACTTT. Its protein product is CASRVIGVNSPLHF. The chain is built from TRBV25-1 and TRBJ1-6; D may be TRBD1 (5 bases). CDR3 size: 14 residues. The ends were cut back, 6 bases at V and 6 bases at J, with 12 bases in the middle. The germline gives CDR1 MGHDK, CDR2 SYGVNS.

V usage is TRBV5-1 and J usage is TRBJ2-4; 12 nucleotides align to TRBD1. Germline CDR1 and CDR2: SGHRS and YFSETQ. Unmatched junction bases numbered 7, after V lost 4 bases and J lost 5 bases. CDR3 length: 16 amino acids. This CDR3 is CASSQGTGGEENIQYF. The CDR3, as DNA: TGCGCCAGCAGCCAGGGGACAGGGGGCGAGGAAAACATTCAGTACTTC.

This chain uses TRBV2 with TRBJ2-3, with D tentatively TRBD2 (6 bases). Germline CDR1 and CDR2: SNHLY and FYNNEI. The CDR3 is 15 amino acids. The V gene lost 1 base and the J gene lost 10 bases, with 18 bases spanning the gap. CDR3 DNA: TGTGCCAGCAGTGAAGGGGGACTTACCTCTTGGGCGCAGTATTTT. As protein: CASSEGGLTSWAQYF.

The chain recombines TRBV7-2 with TRBJ1-1; D unclear. V was cut by 1 base and J by 0 bases, with 9 bases left in between. CDR1 SGHTA and CDR2 FQGNSA come from the germline V gene. This CDR3 is 15 amino acids long. The chain's CDR3 is CASSLVGILNTEAFF. The DNA of the CDR3 is TGTGCCAGCAGCTTAGTTGGGATCCTGAACACTGAAGCTTTCTTT.

The chain employs TRBV6-6 and TRBJ1-5, with unresolved D. The CDR3 runs to 12 residues. V lost 2 bases and J 3 bases, leaving 2 bases between the germline ends. Per the germline V gene, CDR1 is MNHNY and CDR2 is SVGAGI (reference sequence). CDR3 amino acids: CASSYDNQPQHF. The CDR3 DNA sequence: TGTGCCAGCAGTTACGACAATCAGCCCCAGCATTTT.

The table lists this clonotype with a few counts. V and J are TRBV27 and TRBJ2-3; no definite D call. Trimming stripped 0 bases from V and 6 bases from J, with 13 bases between. This CDR3 region has 15 residues. The germline V gene has CDR1 MNHEY and CDR2 SMNVEV (reference sequence). CDR3 amino acids: CASSLSSSSLDTQYF. DNA of the CDR3: TGTGCCAGCAGTTTATCGTCTAGTTCTTTGGATACGCAGTATTTT.

This chain links TRBV4-1 with TRBJ2-2, with D uncertain. Between the trimmed V and J ends, which lost 4 bases and 7 bases, there was a span of 10 bases. The CDR3 spans 13 residues. Per germline, CDR1 MGHRA and CDR2 YSYEKL. Written as DNA, the CDR3 is TGCGCCAGCAGCCTCGGTATAGGCGGGGAGCTGTTTTTT. This translates into CASSLGIGGELFF.

This clonotype was counted between two and nine times. The chain joins TRBV28 to TRBJ2-7; perhaps TRBD1 as D (6 bases). Trimming shortened V by 6 bases and J by 2 bases, and 14 bases separated the two germline ends. This CDR3 region has 14 residues. Per germline, CDR1 MDHEN and CDR2 SYDVKM. The CDR3 reads CASRDSGVPYEQYF. The CDR3, as DNA: TGTGCCAGCAGGGACAGTGGGGTGCCCTACGAGCAGTACTTC.

The chain is built from TRBV2 and TRBJ2-3; D perhaps matches TRBD2 (6 bases). CDR1 SNHLY and CDR2 FYNNEI come from the germline V gene. The V end lost 2 bases, the J end lost 4 bases, and 13 bases lay between the germline ends. The CDR3 contains 15 residues. CDR3 residues: CASSERGSTPDTQYF. CDR3 DNA sequence: TGTGCCAGCAGTGAACGGGGGTCCACACCAGATACGCAGTATTTT.

This clonotype has just a few counts. The V call is TRBV5-1, the J call TRBJ2-2, with no clear D. The V gene lost 1 base and the J gene lost 4 bases, with 8 bases spanning the gap. Germline CDR1 is SGHRS and CDR2 is YFSETQ. The CDR3 spans 14 residues. The CDR3 sequence: CASSLTQSTGELFF. CDR3 sequence (DNA): TGCGCCAGCAGCTTGACACAGAGCACCGGGGAGCTGTTTTTT.

This clonotype was found once. V is TRBV6-2 or TRBV6-3 and J is TRBJ2-3; 10 positions match TRBD2. The germline V gene has CDR1 MNHEY and CDR2 SVGEGT. J lost 7 bases, V lost 6 bases, and 10 bases had no gene match. The CDR3 covers 15 residues. The CDR3 loop is CASRRAGGPTNTQYF. The CDR3 coding sequence is TGTGCCAGCAGGAGAGCGGGGGGGCCTACTAATACGCAGTATTTT.

The chain has TRBV5-1 and TRBJ1-2, with 8 bases identical to TRBD1. CDR3 length: 15 amino acids. Trimming at V came to 3 bases and at J to 4 bases, leaving 8 bases not matched to a gene. Germline loops: CDR1 SGHRS, CDR2 YFSETQ. The CDR3 bases are TGCGCCAGCAGCTACGACAGGGGCGGGAGCTATGGCTACACCTTC. It translates to CASSYDRGGSYGYTF.

The rearrangement uses TRBV11-2 and TRBJ2-1; 10 positions agree with TRBD1. This CDR3 has 16 residues. V trimming: 5 bases; J trimming: 5 bases; junction bases outside the gene matches: 9. Germline V gives CDR1 SGHAT, CDR2 FQNNGV. The CDR3 sequence is CASSHWTGGFDNEQFF. For the CDR3, the DNA is TGTGCCAGCAGCCATTGGACAGGGGGATTTGACAATGAGCAGTTCTTC. Together with reference TRBV11-2 and TRBJ2-1, the CDR3 gives the full variable domain: EAGVAQSPRYKIIEKRQSVAFWCNPISGHATLYWYQQILGQGPKLLIQFQNNGVVDDSQLPKDRFSAERLKGVDSTLKIQPAKLEDSAVYLCASSHWTGGFDNEQFFGPGTRLTVL.

The chain links TRBV6-5 to TRBJ1-2; D unresolved. Germline-derived CDR1 and CDR2 are MNHEY and SVGAGI. The CDR3 extends over 13 amino acids. V shed 2 bases and J shed 3 bases, with 7 bases lying between them. In nucleotides, the CDR3 is TGTGCCAGCAGTTACCGAGTTGACTATGGCTACACCTTC. Translating gives CASSYRVDYGYTF.

This clonotype was counted only a few times. The V call is TRBV6-6, the J call TRBJ1-5, with D unresolved. This CDR3 comprises 15 residues. From germline, CDR1 is MNHNY and CDR2 SVGAGI (reference sequence). The germline V and J ends were trimmed by 2 bases and 0 bases, with 8 bases remaining between them. CDR3 sequence reads: CASSYAGNSNQPQHF. The DNA of the CDR3 is TGTGCCAGCAGTTACGCGGGGAATAGCAATCAGCCCCAGCATTTT.

This clonotype was detected only a few times. The CDR3 loop is CASTVDREGSPLHF. CDR3 DNA sequence: TGCGCCAGTACGGTGGACAGGGAGGGGTCACCCCTCCACTTT. The V call is TRBV5-1, the J call TRBJ1-6, with TRBD1 matching 8 bases. CDR1 is SGHRS, CDR2 YFSETQ, per germline. This CDR3 region has 14 residues. Trimming removed 8 bases from V and 10 bases from J; junction bases left unmatched: 11.

This clonotype has more than one count but fewer than ten. The J gene is TRBJ1-5, the V gene TRBV4-1, with D maybe TRBD1 (5 bases). Trimming stripped 4 bases from V and 0 bases from J, with 16 bases between. This CDR3 has 17 amino acids. CDR1 MGHRA and CDR2 YSYEKL come from the germline V gene. The CDR3 nucleotides are TGCGCCAGCAGCCCGGGGCAGGGAATTCCTAGCAATCAGCCCCAGCATTTT. The encoded protein is CASSPGQGIPSNQPQHF.

As DNA, the CDR3 is TGTGCCACCAGCAGAGTCGGTGGTGGGGAGACCCAGTACTTC. Translation gives CATSRVGGGETQYF. The rearrangement joins TRBV15 to TRBJ2-5; D is unclear. CDR1 LNHNV and CDR2 YYDKDF come from the germline V gene (reference sequence). The CDR3 sequence is 14 residues long. V was clipped by 1 base and J by 5 bases, with 11 bases between them.

A few counts support this clonotype. The rearrangement links TRBV20-1 to TRBJ2-2; D may correspond to TRBD1 or TRBD2 (6 bases each). V was clipped by 2 bases and J by 4 bases, with 14 bases between them. Per germline, CDR1 DFQATT and CDR2 SNEGSKA (reference sequence). The CDR3 extends over 15 amino acids. The CDR3 nucleotides are TGCAGTGCTAGATCAGGGGAGGCGGCCACCGGGGAGCTGTTTTTT. It codes for CSARSGEAATGELFF.